One and the same sample provided the 18 T cell receptor beta chains below, sequenced in a study of technical replicates of blood from a few donors. Assay used: immunoSEQ multiplex PCR; TCRdb lists only in-frame clones, some missing. Among under 70,000 clones listed, approximately 90% were seen once. Sequences were obtained from PBMCs. The receptors stem from a human donor in good health. Some clones in this sample may be carry-over from other donors' samples.

This chain links TRBV9 with TRBJ2-3, with D perhaps TRBD1 (6 bases). Germline CDR1 and CDR2: SGDLS and YYNGEE. The CDR3 has 14 residues. V was pared by 4 bases and J by 5 bases, with 14 bases between. CDR3: CASSPNRVEDTQYF. CDR3 nucleotides: TGTGCCAGCAGCCCCAACAGGGTCGAAGATACGCAGTATTTT.

The chain couples TRBV4-3 to TRBJ2-6, with TRBD1 matching 7 bases. After removal of 0 bases from V and 3 bases from J, the junction contained 5 bases not matched to a gene. The CDR3 extends over 17 amino acids. CDR1 and CDR2 (germline): LGHNA, YSLEER. CDR3 sequence (DNA): TGCGCCAGCAGCCAAGATAGAGGGGGCCTTGGGGCCAACGTCCTGACTTTC. Translation gives CASSQDRGGLGANVLTF.

V usage is TRBV7-8 and J usage is TRBJ2-1, with TRBD2 matching over 7 bases. The CDR3 covers 16 residues. Losses at the gene ends were 5 bases for V and 0 bases for J; bases not matched to a gene: 7. CDR1 is SGHVS, CDR2 FQNEAQ, per germline. The CDR3 sequence: CASSPTSRSSYNEQFF. DNA for the CDR3: TGTGCCAGCAGCCCGACTAGCCGAAGCTCCTACAATGAGCAGTTCTTC.

The J gene is TRBJ2-7, the V gene TRBV27; 7 bases line up with TRBD2. In germline, CDR1 is MNHEY, CDR2 SMNVEV (reference sequence). Trimming removed 1 base from V and 4 bases from J; junction bases left unmatched: 7. The CDR3 covers 15 residues. CDR3 sequence: CASSLLAGNSYEQYF. CDR3 nucleotide sequence: TGTGCCAGCAGTTTATTAGCGGGCAATTCGTACGAGCAGTACTTC.

This clone has a single count. The J gene is TRBJ2-1, the V gene TRBV2, with 9 bases aligning to TRBD2. J gave up 0 bases and V 4 bases, and 7 bases lay outside the gene matches. Per the germline V gene, CDR1 is SNHLY and CDR2 is FYNNEI. The CDR3 runs to 17 residues. CDR3: CASSGRLAGSSYNEQFF. The CDR3 DNA follows: TGTGCCAGCAGTGGGCGGCTAGCGGGGAGCTCCTACAATGAGCAGTTCTTC.

The rearrangement joins TRBV5-1 to TRBJ2-5; D gene uncertain. The V gene's germline CDR1 is SGHRS and CDR2 YFSETQ. The CDR3 spans 13 residues. V was pared by 5 bases and J by 4 bases, with 12 bases between. CDR3 protein: CASRSTGSETQYF. The CDR3, as DNA: TGCGCCAGCAGATCCACCGGGTCAGAGACCCAGTACTTC.

This clone has just a few counts. This chain connects TRBV5-1 to TRBJ1-2, with D possibly matching TRBD1 (6 bases). Germline V lookup: CDR1 SGHRS, CDR2 YFSETQ. The CDR3 is 12 amino acids. V dropped 7 bases and J dropped 8 bases, with 15 bases sitting between them. In nucleotides, the CDR3 is TGCGCCAGCCGCGGGGGGGCAGGAGGCTACACCTTC. Translating gives CASRGGAGGYTF.

This clone was detected a few times. The J gene is TRBJ1-6, the V gene TRBV7-3, with 9 bases identical to TRBD1. This CDR3 has 16 amino acids. CDR1 SGHTA and CDR2 FQGTGA come from the germline V gene. The ends lost 4 bases at V and 7 bases at J; junction bases unmatched: 8. The CDR3 is CASSSGQGTNNSPLHF. The DNA of the CDR3 is TGTGCCAGCAGCTCCGGACAGGGGACGAACAATTCACCCCTCCACTTT.

CDR3 residues: CASSISTDNEQFF. Written as DNA, the CDR3 is TGTGCCAGTAGTATATCTACAGACAATGAGCAGTTCTTC. The chain combines TRBV19 with TRBJ2-1; no reliable D call. Trimming shortened V by 2 bases and J by 5 bases, and 7 bases separated the two germline ends. CDR3 length: 13 amino acids. In germline, CDR1 is LNHDA, CDR2 SQIVND (reference sequence).

The chain joins TRBV7-9 to TRBJ1-5; D remains ambiguous. Germline V gene sequence: CDR1 SEHNR, CDR2 FQNEAQ (reference sequence). The CDR3 consists of 13 residues. With 5 bases removed from V and 9 bases from J, the gap between germline ends came to 14 bases. The chain's CDR3 is CASSQVGPGPQHF. In nucleotides, the CDR3 is TGTGCCAGCAGCCAGGTGGGCCCAGGGCCCCAGCATTTT.

The J gene is TRBJ2-2, the V gene TRBV27; D is ambiguous. The CDR3 totals 12 residues. Deletions cut 6 bases from V and 2 bases from J, with 4 bases between. The germline V gene has CDR1 MNHEY and CDR2 SMNVEV (reference sequence). The CDR3 protein is CASRRNTGELFF. The CDR3, as DNA: TGTGCCAGCAGGAGAAACACCGGGGAGCTGTTTTTT.

The J gene is TRBJ1-5, the V gene TRBV12-5; TRBD1 is a possible D gene (6 bases). Between the trimmed V and J ends, which lost 6 bases and 1 base, there was a span of 19 bases. The CDR3 sequence is 17 residues long. Per the germline V gene, CDR1 is LGHNT and CDR2 is FRNRAP. CDR3 DNA: TGTGCTAGTGGGGCAGGGACGGGGGGCGAAAGCAATCAGCCCCAGCATTTT. It translates to CASGAGTGGESNQPQHF.

This chain links TRBV2 with TRBJ1-1; possible D gene TRBD1, 5 bases. The CDR3 extends over 13 amino acids. CDR1 is SNHLY, CDR2 FYNNEI, per germline. V was clipped by 5 bases and J by 1 base, with 8 bases between them. The CDR3 nucleotides are TGTGCCAGCAGTTCGGACACGAACACTGAAGCTTTCTTT. This gives the protein CASSSDTNTEAFF.

The chain recombines TRBV14 with TRBJ2-3, with D maybe TRBD2 (5 bases). Trimming took off 1 base at V and 11 bases at J, with 13 bases between the two ends. The CDR3 runs to 13 residues. The germline V gene has CDR1 SGHDN and CDR2 FVKESK. The CDR3 loop is CASSQGPNRGQYF. CDR3 in DNA: TGTGCCAGCAGCCAAGGACCTAACCGGGGGCAGTATTTT.

V usage is TRBV4-1 and J usage is TRBJ1-5; possibly TRBD1 for D (6 bases). Trimming cost V 0 bases and J 10 bases, with 19 bases left between them. The CDR3 has 16 amino acids. Looked up from germline, CDR1 is MGHRA and CDR2 is YSYEKL. CDR3 DNA: TGCGCCAGCAGCCAAGAAGGGGGGGAGGGCTCGGGACCCCAGCATTTT. Protein product: CASSQEGGEGSGPQHF.

V is TRBV11-2 and J is TRBJ2-3; the D gene is possibly TRBD2 (6 bases). Trimming took off 5 bases at V and 2 bases at J, with 11 bases between the two ends. CDR3 size: 14 residues. Looked up from germline, CDR1 is SGHAT and CDR2 is FQNNGV. The CDR3 loop is CASSRDWNTDTQYF. The CDR3 nucleotides read TGTGCCAGCAGCCGGGACTGGAACACAGATACGCAGTATTTT. Full variable domain (outside the CDR3, taken from reference TRBV11-2 and TRBJ2-3): EAGVAQSPRYKIIEKRQSVAFWCNPISGHATLYWYQQILGQGPKLLIQFQNNGVVDDSQLPKDRFSAERLKGVDSTLKIQPAKLEDSAVYLCASSRDWNTDTQYFGPGTRLTVL.

The chain carries TRBV18 and TRBJ2-7; 7 bases line up with TRBD1. The germline CDR1 and CDR2 sequences are KGHSH and LQKENI. V shed 3 bases and J 1 base; nucleotides not matched to a gene: 3. The CDR3 is 14 residues long. DNA of the CDR3: TGTGCCAGCTCACCGGAGACAGGGTCCTACGAGCAGTACTTC. Protein: CASSPETGSYEQYF.

This clone was detected once. V usage is TRBV7-9 and J usage is TRBJ2-3; no firm D call. This CDR3 has 14 amino acids. V lost 5 bases, J lost 0 bases, and 9 bases lay in between. The V gene's germline CDR1 is SEHNR and CDR2 FQNEAQ (reference sequence). The CDR3 is CASSGLLSTDTQYF. The DNA of the CDR3 is TGTGCCAGCAGCGGGCTCCTTAGCACAGATACGCAGTATTTT.